The clone carrying this T cell receptor (beta chain) was counted a single time. Antigen specificity is unknown. This record belongs to a study of cytomegalovirus exposure and HLA in healthy donors. Study-wide points: What a later analysis showed was that several of the most significant clusters appeared linked to common viral pathogens. TCR sequences were mostly rare, though some public TCRs occurred in many donors.

Primers: 60 Vbeta forward and 13 Jbeta reverse. This table comes from immunoSEQ multiplex PCR, and its TCRdb copy is limited to in-frame clones, with some not included. Of more than 90,000 clones listed, approximately 72% are singletons. V was clipped by 2 bases and J by 8 bases, with 12 bases between them. This CDR3 has 13 residues. CDR1 KGHSH and CDR2 LQKENI come from the germline V gene. The chain uses TRBV18 and TRBJ1-2; D possibly corresponds to TRBD1 (6 bases). Sequencing input: PBMCs. The clonotype originates from a man aged 35 to 55 in good health and CMV-seropositive. CDR3 protein: CASSPLAGEGYTF. The DNA for the CDR3 is TGTGCCAGCTCACCATTGGCAGGGGAAGGCTACACCTTC.